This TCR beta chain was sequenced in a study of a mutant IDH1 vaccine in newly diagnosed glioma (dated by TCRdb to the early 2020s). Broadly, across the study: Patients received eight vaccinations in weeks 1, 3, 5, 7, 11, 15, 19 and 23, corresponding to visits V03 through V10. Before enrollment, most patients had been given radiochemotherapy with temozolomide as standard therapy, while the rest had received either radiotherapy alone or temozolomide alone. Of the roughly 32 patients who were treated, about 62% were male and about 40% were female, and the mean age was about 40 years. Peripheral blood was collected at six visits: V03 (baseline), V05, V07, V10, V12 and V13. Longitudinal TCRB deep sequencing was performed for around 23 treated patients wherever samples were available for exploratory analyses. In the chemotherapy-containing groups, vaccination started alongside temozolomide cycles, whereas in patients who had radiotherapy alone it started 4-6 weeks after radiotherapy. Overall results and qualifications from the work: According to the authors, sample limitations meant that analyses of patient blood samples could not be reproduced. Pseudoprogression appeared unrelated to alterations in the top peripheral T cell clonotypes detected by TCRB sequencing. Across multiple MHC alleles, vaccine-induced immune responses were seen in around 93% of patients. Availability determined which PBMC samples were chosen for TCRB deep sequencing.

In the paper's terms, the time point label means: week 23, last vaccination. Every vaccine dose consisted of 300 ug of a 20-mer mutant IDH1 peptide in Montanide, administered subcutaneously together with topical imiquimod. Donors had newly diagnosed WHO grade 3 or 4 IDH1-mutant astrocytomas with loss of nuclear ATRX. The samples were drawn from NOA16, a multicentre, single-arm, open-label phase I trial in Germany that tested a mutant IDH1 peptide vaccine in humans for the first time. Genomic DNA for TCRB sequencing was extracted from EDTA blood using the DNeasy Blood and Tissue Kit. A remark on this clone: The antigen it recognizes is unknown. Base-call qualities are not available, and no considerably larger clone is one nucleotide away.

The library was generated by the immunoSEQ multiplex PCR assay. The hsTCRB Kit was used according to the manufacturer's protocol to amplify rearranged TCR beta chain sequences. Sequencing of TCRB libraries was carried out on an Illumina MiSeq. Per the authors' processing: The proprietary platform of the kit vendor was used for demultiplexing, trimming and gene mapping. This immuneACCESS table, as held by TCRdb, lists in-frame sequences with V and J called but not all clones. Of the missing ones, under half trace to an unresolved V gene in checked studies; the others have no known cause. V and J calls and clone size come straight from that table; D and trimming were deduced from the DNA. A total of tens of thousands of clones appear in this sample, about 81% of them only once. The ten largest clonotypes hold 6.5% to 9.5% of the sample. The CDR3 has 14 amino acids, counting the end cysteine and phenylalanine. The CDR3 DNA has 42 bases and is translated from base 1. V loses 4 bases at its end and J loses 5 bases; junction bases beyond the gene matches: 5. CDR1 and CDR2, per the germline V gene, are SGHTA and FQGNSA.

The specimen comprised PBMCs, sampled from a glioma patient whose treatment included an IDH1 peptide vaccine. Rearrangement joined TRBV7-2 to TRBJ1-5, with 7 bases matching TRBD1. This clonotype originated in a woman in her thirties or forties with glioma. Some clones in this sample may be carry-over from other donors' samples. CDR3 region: CASSSRQGDQPQHF. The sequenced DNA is TGTGCCAGCAGCTCCCGACAGGGTGATCAGCCCCAGCATTTT. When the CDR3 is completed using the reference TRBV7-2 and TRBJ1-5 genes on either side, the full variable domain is GAGVSQSPSNKVTEKGKDVELRCDPISGHTALYWYRQSLGQGLEFLIYFQGNSAPDKSGLPSDRFSAERTGGSVSTLTIQRTQQEDSAVYLCASSSRQGDQPQHFGDGTRLSIL.